This entry lists 20 T cell receptor beta chains sequenced from one sample in a study of blood T cell repertoires in COVID-19. Method: immunoSEQ multiplex PCR; TCRdb's copy keeps in-frame clones and lacks some. The data show about 180,000 clones, about nine tenths seen once. The sample was peripheral blood. These receptors all come from a woman in her 30s with acute or convalescent COVID-19.

V gene TRBV4-2 combines with J gene TRBJ1-3; D is undetermined. The V gene lost 0 bases and the J gene lost 4 bases, with 13 bases spanning the gap. Looked up from germline, CDR1 is LGHNA and CDR2 is YNFKEQ. CDR3 length: 16 residues. The CDR3 DNA sequence: TGTGCCAGCAGCCAAGATAGAACCGCGGGGGGAAACACCATATATTTT. Residues: CASSQDRTAGGNTIYF.

V usage is TRBV23-1 and J usage is TRBJ2-7, with D unclear. TRBV23-1 is filed as an ORF, its function uncertain. The V and J ends lost 8 bases and 7 bases respectively, with 15 bases between them. There are 12 residues in the CDR3. This chain's CDR3 is CASELPCVEQYF. The CDR3 DNA reads TGCGCCAGCGAACTTCCGTGCGTAGAGCAGTACTTC.

This rearrangement joins TRBV18 to TRBJ2-7; tentative D call: TRBD2 (6 bases). The V gene's germline CDR1 is KGHSH and CDR2 LQKENI. V gave up 8 bases and J gave up 0 bases, with 14 bases separating them. This CDR3 region has 14 residues. The CDR3 spells CASRGTSSSYEQYF. The CDR3 nucleotides are TGTGCCAGCCGCGGGACGTCTAGCTCCTACGAGCAGTACTTC.

This clone was detected a few times. The junction departs from the called germline gene at one end, perhaps through a read error. The V call is TRBV6-4, the J call TRBJ1-4; a weak D match, TRBD1 (6 bases). This CDR3 comprises 11 residues. In germline, CDR1 is MRHNA, CDR2 SNTAGT. The CDR3 DNA sequence: TGTGCCACAAAGGGAGGGGGAAAGGCCCTTTTT. This gives the protein CATKGGGKALF.

The chain carries TRBV18 and TRBJ2-7; D is perhaps TRBD1 (6 bases). The CDR3 consists of 14 residues. Trimming removed 3 bases from V and 3 bases from J, with 12 bases in between. Germline loops: CDR1 KGHSH, CDR2 LQKENI. CDR3 nucleotide sequence: TGTGCCAGCTCACCGGGACACGGAGACTACGAGCAGTACTTC. Translated: CASSPGHGDYEQYF.

The V gene is TRBV5-1, the J gene TRBJ2-1, with 7 bases identical to TRBD2. Per germline, CDR1 SGHRS and CDR2 YFSETQ. CDR3 length: 16 residues. The ends lost 3 bases at V and 8 bases at J; junction bases unmatched: 14. The CDR3 sequence is CASSSSGGSLMDEQFF. The CDR3 DNA follows: TGCGCCAGCAGCTCCAGCGGCGGGAGCCTTATGGATGAGCAGTTCTTC.

CDR3 loop: CASSVPGIPTGELFF. CDR3 DNA sequence: TGTGCCAGTAGTGTTCCCGGGATCCCCACCGGGGAGCTGTTTTTT. V gene TRBV19 combines with J gene TRBJ2-2, with D possibly being TRBD2 (5 bases). The CDR3 sequence is 15 residues long. Trimming pared 5 bases from V and 4 bases from J, leaving 14 bases between. The V gene's germline CDR1 is LNHDA and CDR2 SQIVND (reference sequence).

In this sample, this clone turned up a few times. This chain links TRBV7-9 with TRBJ2-2; 8 positions agree with TRBD1. J was trimmed by 4 bases and V by 5 bases; bases with no gene match: 15. The CDR3 is made up of 18 amino acids. CDR1 and CDR2 (germline): SEHNR, FQNEAQ (reference sequence). The CDR3 bases are TGTGCCAGCAGCAACGCGACAGGGGTCGACTGGGTCACCGGGGAGCTGTTTTTT. Its protein product is CASSNATGVDWVTGELFF.

The chain recombines TRBV4-1 with TRBJ1-1, with D tentatively TRBD1 (6 bases). This CDR3 spans 15 amino acids. Germline values: CDR1 MGHRA, CDR2 YSYEKL. Trimming took 1 base from V and 4 from J, leaving 13 bases between them. DNA of the CDR3: TGCGCCAGCAGCCAAGGGTGGGGGGGCCCCACTGAAGCTTTCTTT. Protein product: CASSQGWGGPTEAFF.

V is TRBV7-2 and J is TRBJ2-3, with D possibly TRBD2 on 6 matching bases. The CDR3 runs to 15 residues. With 5 bases removed from V and 0 bases from J, the gap between germline ends came to 12 bases. Germline-derived CDR1 and CDR2 are SGHTA and FQGNSA. CDR3 amino acids: CASSLGLRSTDTQYF. DNA for the CDR3: TGTGCCAGCAGCCTGGGACTCCGCAGCACAGATACGCAGTATTTT.

V and J are TRBV28 and TRBJ1-4; possible D gene TRBD1, 6 bases. Germline assignment: CDR1 MDHEN and CDR2 SYDVKM. Trimming shortened V by 3 bases and J by 14 bases, and 16 bases separated the two germline ends. This CDR3 comprises 13 residues. The CDR3 region is CASSLGGPEGLFF. CDR3 DNA: TGTGCCAGCAGTTTGGGGGGGCCGGAAGGGCTGTTTTTT.

This clone was recorded once. The chain carries TRBV11-3 and TRBJ1-2; TRBD1 agrees at 8 bases. Germline trimming cut 0 bases from V and 13 bases from J; bases unmatched to any gene: 4. Germline V lookup: CDR1 SGHNT, CDR2 YENEEA. The CDR3 totals 12 residues. The CDR3 region is CASSLDRGPGTF. In nucleotides, the CDR3 is TGTGCCAGCAGCTTAGACAGGGGGCCAGGCACCTTC.

V and J are TRBV12-2 and TRBJ1-4. TRBV12-2 is a recognized pseudogene. This CDR3 comprises 17 residues. This CDR3 reads CASRFLPQWGANEKLFF. Here the CDR3 DNA reads TGTGCAAGTCGCTTCCTGCCCCAGTGGGGAGCTAATGAAAAACTGTTTTTT.

The J gene is TRBJ2-3, the V gene TRBV18; TRBD2 matches at 13 bases. The CDR3 runs to 15 residues. The germline V gene has CDR1 KGHSH and CDR2 LQKENI. V shed 3 bases, J shed 3 bases, and the junction held 0 bases outside the gene matches. CDR3 nucleotide sequence: TGTGCCAGCTCACCGGGACTAGCGGGAACAGATACGCAGTATTTT. Translating gives CASSPGLAGTDTQYF.

The chain joins TRBV2 to TRBJ1-6, with 7 bases lining up with TRBD1. The trim removed 8 bases at V and 5 bases at J, leaving 3 bases unmatched. CDR3 length: 13 amino acids. CDR1 is SNHLY, CDR2 FYNNEI, per germline. The chain's CDR3 is CASEGGHNSPLHF. CDR3 sequence (DNA): TGTGCCAGCGAAGGGGGCCATAATTCACCCCTCCACTTT.

The V call is TRBV4-1, the J call TRBJ1-1; a weak D match, TRBD1 (5 bases). CDR1 is MGHRA, CDR2 YSYEKL, per germline. The CDR3 consists of 15 residues. Trimming removed 1 base at V and 4 bases at J, with 13 bases between. The DNA for the CDR3 is TGCGCCAGCAGCCAAGCGGGGGGGAGGATCACTGAAGCTTTCTTT. This translates into CASSQAGGRITEAFF.

The V and J genes are TRBV19 and TRBJ2-3, with D perhaps matching TRBD1 (6 bases). CDR1 and CDR2 (germline): LNHDA, SQIVND (reference sequence). The CDR3 length is 14 residues. The V gene lost 4 bases and the J gene lost 9 bases, with 17 bases spanning the gap. The CDR3 DNA sequence: TGTGCCAGTAGTACTCAGGGGATAGTCAGCACGCAGTATTTT. Encoded protein: CASSTQGIVSTQYF.

The chain recombines TRBV20-1 with TRBJ2-7; D is uncertain. Trimming shortened V by 5 bases and J by 3 bases, and 8 bases separated the two germline ends. The CDR3 runs to 11 residues. The germline V gene encodes CDR1 DFQATT and CDR2 SNEGSKA (reference sequence). The chain's CDR3 is CSAPYFYEQYF. CDR3 nucleotide sequence: TGCAGTGCTCCGTATTTCTACGAGCAGTACTTC.

This chain uses TRBV29-1 with TRBJ2-5; D is unresolved. The CDR3 has 13 residues. CDR1 SQVTM and CDR2 ANQGSEA come from the germline V gene. V lost 2 bases, J lost 4 bases, and 11 bases lay in between. CDR3 bases: TGCAGCGTTGAACGAGGTGCGTTAGAGACCCAGTACTTC. Amino acids: CSVERGALETQYF. The complete variable domain, with remaining parts taken from reference TRBV29-1 and TRBJ2-5, reads SAVISQKPSRDICQRGTSLTIQCQVDSQVTMMFWYRQQPGQSLTLIATANQGSEATYESGFVIDKFPISRPNLTFSTLTVSNMSPEDSSIYLCSVERGALETQYFGPGTRLLVL.

This chain uses TRBV5-1 with TRBJ2-7; TRBD1 might be the D (5 bases). CDR1 and CDR2 from the germline V gene are SGHRS and YFSETQ. V was cut by 0 bases and J by 2 bases, with 9 bases left in between. The CDR3 extends over 14 amino acids. CDR3 DNA: TGCGCCAGCAGCTTGGTAACAGGAGCCTACGAGCAGTACTTC. Translated, it gives CASSLVTGAYEQYF.